The rows below give T cell receptor beta chains drawn from one sample of a study of human T cells and chemical hapten exposure. Each CDR3 protein is one row after TCRdb ran MiXCR on the RACE reads. The profile covers around 120,000 distinct CDR3 sequences, with about 14% appearing a single time and 2.5% to 3% taken by the ten largest. Specimen: whole blood, collected in connection with sensitization to the hapten diphenylcyclopropenone (DPC). All receptors come from a woman aged 18-30 years with alopecia areata. Some clones in this sample may be carry-over from other donors' samples. CDR3s include the opening cysteine and the closing phenylalanine or tryptophan. Fields, in order: clone size, J gene, D gene, V gene, CDR3 length, CDR3 DNA, CDR3 protein. A D gene is named only where the DNA matches it firmly. Clone size appears in some rows only: once, few, many, or a class for an expanded clone.

many TRBJ1-3 . TRBV6-1 16 TGTGCCAGCAGCGGAGCCGGGTCCTCTTCTGGAAACACCATATATTTT CASSGAGSSSGNTIYF
many TRBJ2-3 . TRBV5-4 13 TGTGCCAGCAGCTCGCCGGTAGCAGATACGCAGTATTTT CASSSPVADTQYF
many TRBJ2-2 . TRBV20-1 17 TGCAGTGCTAGAGTTCCACAGGGGAGGAGGAGCACCGGGGAGCTGTTTTTT CSARVPQGRRSTGELFF
. TRBJ1-3 . TRBV10-3 13 TGTGCCATCGGGCAGGGAAGAGGAAACACCATATATTTT CAIGQGRGNTIYF
many TRBJ1-1 . TRBV6-1 13 TGTGCCAGCAGTTTCTACTGGAACACTGAAGCTTTCTTT CASSFYWNTEAFF
many TRBJ2-7 . TRBV6-2/TRBV6-3 13 TGTGCCAGCAGTTACGTGACTGCTCGGGAGCAGTACTTC CASSYVTAREQYF
many TRBJ2-3 TRBD1 TRBV7-6 16 TGTGCCAGCAGCTTACGCGGGACAGGGGCCCCAGATACGCAGTATTTT CASSLRGTGAPDTQYF
many TRBJ2-2 . TRBV7-6 12 TGTGCCAGCAGCCCTTACGGCGGGGAGCTGTTTTTT CASSPYGGELFF
. TRBJ1-1 . TRBV20-1 16 TGCAGTGCTAGCGGGCGTGGCAGGGGAGGCGCCACTGAAGCTTTCTTT CSASGRGRGGATEAFF
many TRBJ1-6 TRBD1 TRBV3-1 17 TGTGCCAGCAGCCAAGGAAGACAGGGGGCTTGGAATTCACCCCTCCACTTT CASSQGRQGAWNSPLHF
many TRBJ1-5 . TRBV7-9 14 TGTGCCAGCAGCCGGGCGGATAGCAATCAGCCCCAGCATTTT CASSRADSNQPQHF
few TRBJ1-1 . TRBV11-2 13 TGTGCCAGCAGTCTTACCGGGACGACTGAAGCTTTCTTT CASSLTGTTEAFF
. TRBJ1-6 . TRBV28 16 TGTGCCAGCAGTTTTAGGGGGTACGGGTTGAGTTCACCCCTCCACTTT CASSFRGYGLSSPLHF
. TRBJ2-4 . TRBV2 15 TGTGCCAGCAGTGATATTCCGGGCGCCAAAAACATTCAGTACTTC CASSDIPGAKNIQYF
. TRBJ2-2 . TRBV10-2 14 TGCGCCAGCACGGGCAGGGAAAACACCGGGGAGCTGTTTTTT CASTGRENTGELFF
many TRBJ1-4 . TRBV7-9 15 TGTGCCAGCAGTCGGGGGCGCAGTACTAATGAAAAACTGTTTTTT CASSRGRSTNEKLFF
few TRBJ1-6 TRBD1 TRBV5-6 15 TGTGCCAGCAGCTGGACAGGGGACTATAATTCACCCCTCCACTTT CASSWTGDYNSPLHF
few TRBJ1-2 TRBD1 TRBV5-4 15 TGTGCCAGCAGCTTTGGGACAGGGGTCAACTATGGCTACACCTTC CASSFGTGVNYGYTF
. TRBJ1-4 TRBD1 TRBV7-2 14 TGTGCCAGCAGTGCGGGACAGGGGATCGAAAAACTGTTTTTT CASSAGQGIEKLFF
many TRBJ2-5 . TRBV7-2 11 TGTGCCAGCAGCGTAGGACTCGCCCAGTACTTC CASSVGLAQYF
many TRBJ2-2 . TRBV10-2 12 TGCGCCAGCAGTTTAGACACCGGGGAGCTGTTTTTT CASSLDTGELFF
. TRBJ2-2 . TRBV7-2 15 TGTGCCAGCAGCCAGCAGTTAGGGGGGCTCGGGGAGCTGTTTTTT CASSQQLGGLGELFF
many TRBJ2-3 . TRBV7-5 22 . CISVPEAYLAGATVSGTDTQYF
few TRBJ2-3 . TRBV4-3 13 TGCGCCAGCAGCCACGCTCAGACAGATACGCAGTATTTT CASSHAQTDTQYF
. TRBJ2-5 TRBD1 TRBV25-1 16 TGTGCCAGCAGTGACAGGGGGCGACGGGTTGAAGAGACCCAGTACTTC CASSDRGRRVEETQYF
few TRBJ1-2 TRBD1 TRBV6-5 16 TGTGCCAGTAGTTCCGCGAAAACAGGGGCTAACTATGGCTACACCTTC CASSSAKTGANYGYTF
. TRBJ2-4 . TRBV20-1 14 TGCAGTGCTAGTTCGTTGCTTGCCAAAAACATTCAGTACTTC CSASSLLAKNIQYF
. TRBJ1-2 TRBD1 TRBV6-4 15 TGTGCCAGCAGCCCGAGGGGACAGGCGGCGGATGGCTACACCTTC CASSPRGQAADGYTF
. TRBJ1-6 . TRBV20-1 17 TGCAGTGCTAGCCACCCGGGGCCTAAGGCCGATGATTCACCCCTCCACTTT CSASHPGPKADDSPLHF
. TRBJ2-7 . TRBV7-9 14 TGTGCCAGCAGCTTAAGTCGTCGACCCTACGAGCAGTACTTC CASSLSRRPYEQYF
. TRBJ2-3 . TRBV10-3 14 TGTGCCATCAGAGGGACCGTTAGCACAGATACGCAGTATTTT CAIRGTVSTDTQYF
few TRBJ1-5 TRBD1 TRBV6-5 15 TGTGCCAGCAGTTTACAGGGGGGGGCCAATCAGCCCCAGCATTTT CASSLQGGANQPQHF
. TRBJ2-1 . TRBV18 13 TGTGCCAGCTCAGGCCCGAGGTCCAATGAGCAGTTCTTC CASSGPRSNEQFF
. TRBJ2-1 . TRBV20-1 16 TGCAGTGCTAGAGAGTTCCAGGGTGGTAAACGGGATGAGCAGTTCTTC CSAREFQGGKRDEQFF
few TRBJ2-1 . TRBV7-2 15 TGTGCCAGCAGCTTAGAACCAGGGAACTACAATGAGCAGTTCTTC CASSLEPGNYNEQFF
few TRBJ1-3 TRBD1 TRBV6-6 16 TGTGCCAGCAGTTACTCGGAGGGGGCGCGAGGAAACACCATATATTTT CASSYSEGARGNTIYF
many TRBJ2-2 TRBD2 TRBV6-2/TRBV6-3 13 TGTGCCAGCACGCGGGGGACTACCGGGGAGCTGTTTTTT CASTRGTTGELFF
few TRBJ1-1 . TRBV7-9 10 TGTGCCGTCCCCGGGACACAAGCTTTCTTT CAVPGTQAFF
few TRBJ1-6 . TRBV27 16 TGTGCCAGCAGTCCAGCACCGTGGACCCGAAAGCCACCCCTCCACTTT CASSPAPWTRKPPLHF